Listed below are T cell receptor beta chains from one sample, sequenced in a study of T cells in Graves' hyperthyroidism and ophthalmopathy. TCRdb reprocessed the multiplex PCR reads via MiXCR and lists one record per CDR3 protein. The top ten clones hold under 35% of a sample with around 250,000 distinct CDR3 sequences, about a sixth of them seen once. The sequenced sample consisted of blood. The receptors derive from a young woman with Graves' ophthalmopathy. CDR3s include the opening cysteine and the closing phenylalanine or tryptophan. D genes are given only for firm matches. Size is omitted from some rows. Given values are once, few, many or a class for expanded clones.

>TRBJ1-1|TRBD1|13|TRBV2|many
TGTGCCGGAAGGTGGGACAGGGGCACTGAAGCTTTCTTT
CAGRWDRGTEAFF
>TRBJ2-7|TRBD1|14|TRBV11-1|many
TGTGCCAGCAGCCCTATTACAGGGGGCGGCGAGCAGTACTTC
CASSPITGGGEQYF
>TRBJ2-7|NA|14|TRBV30|many
TGTGCCTGGACCTCCGCCGGCGGGATGGGCGAGCAGTACTTC
CAWTSAGGMGEQYF
>TRBJ2-7|TRBD1|15|TRBV20-1|many
TGCAGTGCTAAAGGGGACAGGGGATCCTCCTACGAGCAGTACTTC
CSAKGDRGSSYEQYF
>TRBJ2-3|TRBD2|16|TRBV9|many
TGTGCCAGCAGCGTAGGGGGCGGGGGGACGACAGATACGCAGTATTTT
CASSVGGGGTTDTQYF
>TRBJ1-1|TRBD1|12|TRBV10-3|many
TGTGCCATCAGTGGGACAGGGGATCGGGCTTTCTTT
CAISGTGDRAFF
>TRBJ2-3|NA|14|TRBV6-2/TRBV6-3|NA
TGTGCCAGCAGTTACCCCCCCTACACAGATACGCAGTATTTT
CASSYPPYTDTQYF
>TRBJ1-4|NA|17|TRBV4-1|few
TGCGCCAGCAGCGACGGCTTCCCAGGGGCAACTAATGAAAAACTGTTTTTT
CASSDGFPGATNEKLFF
>TRBJ1-5|TRBD1|17|TRBV28|NA
TGTGCCAGCAGTTTTCATGGGACAGGGGGAAGTCGGCAGCCCCAGCATTTT
CASSFHGTGGSRQPQHF
>TRBJ1-2|TRBD1|14|TRBV19|few
TGTGCCGGGAACCCGGGGAACAGGGGTGGTGGCTACACCTTC
CAGNPGNRGGGYTF
>TRBJ2-3|NA|17|TRBV20-1|many
TGCAGTGCTGAGGGACAGGGTGTTCGGCGGGGGGAGGATACGCAGTATTTT
CSAEGQGVRRGEDTQYF
>TRBJ1-6|NA|16|TRBV2|many
TGTGCCAGCAGTGTTGAGGCGAGCTCCTATAATTCACCCCTCCACTTT
CASSVEASSYNSPLHF
>TRBJ2-2|TRBD1|14|TRBV9|NA
TGTGCCAGCAGCGCGACAGGGATAACCGGGGAGCTGTTTTTT
CASSATGITGELFF
>TRBJ2-5|TRBD2|17|TRBV6-1|few
TGTGCCAGCGGTGAATTAAAGCGGGGGGCTTGGCAAGAGACCCAGTACTTC
CASGELKRGAWQETQYF
>TRBJ1-1|NA|13|TRBV9|many
TGTGCCAGCAGCGTAAAGGGAAACACTGAAGCTTTCTTT
CASSVKGNTEAFF
>TRBJ2-3|TRBD2|15|TRBV5-6|many
TGTGCCAGCAGCTCCATGGGAGGGCACACAGATACGCAGTATTTT
CASSSMGGHTDTQYF
>TRBJ2-7|TRBD2|16|TRBV6-1|many
TGTGCCAGCAGTTCCCTCAGCGGGAGGCCACTCTACGAGCAGTACTTC
CASSSLSGRPLYEQYF
>TRBJ1-1|TRBD1|14|TRBV11-2|many
TGTGCCAGCAGCGGGACGACAGGGCACACTGAAGCTTTCTTT
CASSGTTGHTEAFF
>TRBJ2-7|TRBD2|13|TRBV12-3/TRBV12-4|NA
TGTGCCAGCAGTCGGGACTATTCCTACGAGCAGTACTTC
CASSRDYSYEQYF
>TRBJ2-5|TRBD1|14|TRBV25-1|NA
TGTGCCAGCAGCGCAGACAGGGGGCGGGAGACCCAGTACTTC
CASSADRGRETQYF